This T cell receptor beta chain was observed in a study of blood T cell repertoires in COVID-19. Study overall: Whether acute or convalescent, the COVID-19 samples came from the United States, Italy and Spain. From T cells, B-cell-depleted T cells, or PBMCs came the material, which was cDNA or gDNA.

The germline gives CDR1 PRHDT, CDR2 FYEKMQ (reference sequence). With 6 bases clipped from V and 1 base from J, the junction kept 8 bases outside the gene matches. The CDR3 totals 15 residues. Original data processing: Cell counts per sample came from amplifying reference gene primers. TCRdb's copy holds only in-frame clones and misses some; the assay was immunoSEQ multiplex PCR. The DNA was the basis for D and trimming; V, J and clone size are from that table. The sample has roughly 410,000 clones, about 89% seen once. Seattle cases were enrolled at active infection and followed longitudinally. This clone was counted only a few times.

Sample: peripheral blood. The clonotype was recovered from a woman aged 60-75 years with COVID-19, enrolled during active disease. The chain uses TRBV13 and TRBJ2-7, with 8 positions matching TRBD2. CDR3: CASRRGIAGSYEQYF. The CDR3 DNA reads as TGTGCCAGCAGGCGGGGTATAGCGGGGTCCTACGAGCAGTACTTC.